This record looks at one T cell receptor (beta chain) sequence and its context. The antigen remains undetermined. This sample is part of a study of cytomegalovirus exposure and HLA in healthy donors. Overall study context: There were 100 million to 130 million unique TCR beta sequences, drawn from 150 million to 200 million T cells, in an earlier analysis. Genotyping showed 81% of roughly 400 donors falling in the Caucasian-associated ancestry cluster.

Vbeta (60) and Jbeta (13) primers were used in the PCR. Data came from immunoSEQ multiplex PCR; TCRdb stores just in-frame clones and leaves some out. The sample carries 85,000 to 100,000 clones, over 70% recorded once. Germline values: CDR1 ENHRY, CDR2 SYGVKD. This CDR3 contains 14 residues. V dropped 6 bases and J dropped 1 base, with 12 bases sitting between them. Study-wide findings and caveats: Several of the most significant clusters were apparently associated with common viral pathogens in a later analysis. With DRB1 most and HLA-C fewest, TCR association rates differed between HLA loci in a later analysis.

The sequenced sample was PBMCs. This TCR was sampled from a girl aged 2 to 9 in good health and CMV-seropositive. The rearrangement joins TRBV10-3 to TRBJ1-1; D possibly corresponds to TRBD1 (6 bases). DNA for the CDR3: TGTGCCATCAGGCTCGTACAGGGGAACACTGAAGCTTTCTTT. Its translation: CAIRLVQGNTEAFF.